This T cell receptor beta chain was retrieved from a study of blood T cell repertoires in COVID-19. This CDR3 spans 12 amino acids. The germline V gene has CDR1 MDHEN and CDR2 SYDVKM. Only in-frame clones appear in the TCRdb table, and some are missing; sequencing was by immunoSEQ multiplex PCR. The table has 150,000 to 200,000 clones, approximately 86% seen once; the top ten hold more than 7.5%. This chain uses TRBV28 with TRBJ2-1; no reliable D call. This TCR derives from a man aged 45-65 years with active or convalescent COVID-19. The sample taken for sequencing was peripheral blood. Written as DNA, the CDR3 is TGTTCCGGAGCCGCCCTCGCCGGGGAGCAGTTCTTC. This codes for CSGAALAGEQFF.